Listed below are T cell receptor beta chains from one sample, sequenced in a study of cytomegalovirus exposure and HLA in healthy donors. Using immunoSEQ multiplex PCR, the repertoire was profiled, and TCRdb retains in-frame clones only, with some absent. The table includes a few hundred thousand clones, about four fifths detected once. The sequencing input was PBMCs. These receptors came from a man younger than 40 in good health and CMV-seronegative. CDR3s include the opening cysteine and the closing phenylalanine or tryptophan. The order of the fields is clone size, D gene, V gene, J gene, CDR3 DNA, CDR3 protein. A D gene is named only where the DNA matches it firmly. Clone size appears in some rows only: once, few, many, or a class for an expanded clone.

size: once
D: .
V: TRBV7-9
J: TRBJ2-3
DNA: TGTGCCAGCAGCTTGAGTCTAAACACAGATACGCAGTATTTT
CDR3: CASSLSLNTDTQYF

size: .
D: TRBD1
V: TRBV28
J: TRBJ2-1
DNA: TGTGCCAGCAGCAACGCCGGGACAGCCTACAATGAGCAGTTCTTC
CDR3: CASSNAGTAYNEQFF

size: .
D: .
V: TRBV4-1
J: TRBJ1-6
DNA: TGCGCCAGCAGCCAAGATGGGCGGGCCCTCCACTTT
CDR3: CASSQDGRALHF

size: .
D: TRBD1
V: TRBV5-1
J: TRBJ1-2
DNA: TGCGCCAGCAGCTTGGGCAGGGGGAACTATGGCTACACCTTC
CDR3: CASSLGRGNYGYTF

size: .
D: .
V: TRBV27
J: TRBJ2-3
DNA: TGTGCCAGCAGAAAAACAGGTAACGTCGCGGAGGATACGCAGTATTTT
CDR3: CASRKTGNVAEDTQYF

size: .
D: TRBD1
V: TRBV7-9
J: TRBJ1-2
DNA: TGTGCCAGCAGCCCATCGGACAGGAGGTATGGCTACACCTTC
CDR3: CASSPSDRRYGYTF

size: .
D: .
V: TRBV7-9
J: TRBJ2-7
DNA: TGTGCCAGCAGCTTAGGTCCAGGGACACCGACCTACGAGCAGTACTTC
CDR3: CASSLGPGTPTYEQYF

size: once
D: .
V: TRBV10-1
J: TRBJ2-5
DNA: TGCGCCAGCAGTACGACTAGGAGGGAGACCCAGTACTTC
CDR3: CASSTTRRETQYF

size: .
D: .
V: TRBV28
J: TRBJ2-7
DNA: TGTGCCAGCAGTTTACTAACGCCCTACGAGCAGTACTTC
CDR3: CASSLLTPYEQYF

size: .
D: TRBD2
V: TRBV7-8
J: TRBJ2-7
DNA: TGTGCCAGCAGCTCAAGACTAGCGGGGCGGCCCCTCTACGAGCAGTACTTC
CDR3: CASSSRLAGRPLYEQYF

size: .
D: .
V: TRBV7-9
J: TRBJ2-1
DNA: TGTGCCAGCAGCCAACCAATGGGGGCTTACAATGAGCAGTTCTTC
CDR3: CASSQPMGAYNEQFF

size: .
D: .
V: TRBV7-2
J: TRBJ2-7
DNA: TGTGCCAGCAGTTCAGGTGGGGGGTTCTACGAGCAGTACTTC
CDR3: CASSSGGGFYEQYF

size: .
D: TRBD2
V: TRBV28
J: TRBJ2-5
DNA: TGTGCCAGCAGTGGCCTAGCGGGGGGAGATCAAGAGACCCAGTACTTC
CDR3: CASSGLAGGDQETQYF

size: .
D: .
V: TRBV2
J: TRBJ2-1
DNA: TGTGCCAGCAGTGAATTTGAGGGCTCCTACAATGAGCAGTTCTTC
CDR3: CASSEFEGSYNEQFF

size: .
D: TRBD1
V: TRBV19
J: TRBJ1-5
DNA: TGTGCCAGTAGTTTTTTTTCGGGACAGGGAGTTGGGGGACAGCCCCAGCATTTT
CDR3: CASSFFSGQGVGGQPQHF

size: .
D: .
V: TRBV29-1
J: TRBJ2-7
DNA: TGCAGCGTCGAAGACAGGCGTCGGCAGTACTTC
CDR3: CSVEDRRRQYF

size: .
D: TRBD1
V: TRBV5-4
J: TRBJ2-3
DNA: TGTGCCAGCAGCTTGTGGTGGACAGGGAGACCTAGCACAGATACGCAGTATTTT
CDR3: CASSLWWTGRPSTDTQYF

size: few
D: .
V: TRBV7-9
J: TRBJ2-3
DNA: TGTGCCAGCAGCCTTGGGGCCGCGGCTAGCACAGATACGCAGTATTTT
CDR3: CASSLGAAASTDTQYF

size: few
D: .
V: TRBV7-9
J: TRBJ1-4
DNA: TGTGCCAGCAGCTTAGGGCAGGGTCAGGGTGAAAAACTGTTTTTT
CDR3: CASSLGQGQGEKLFF

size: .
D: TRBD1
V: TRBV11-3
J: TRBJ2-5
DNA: TGTGCCAGCAGCTTAGGCGTGACAGGGAGTCAAGAGACCCAGTACTTC
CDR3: CASSLGVTGSQETQYF

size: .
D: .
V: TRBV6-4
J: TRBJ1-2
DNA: TGTGCCAGCAGTGACTCGACCGGGGGGCAGGGTGGCTACACCTTC
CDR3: CASSDSTGGQGGYTF

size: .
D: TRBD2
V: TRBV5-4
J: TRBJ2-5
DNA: TGTGCCAGCAGTATAGCGGGGGGGATAGAGACCCAGTACTTC
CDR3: CASSIAGGIETQYF

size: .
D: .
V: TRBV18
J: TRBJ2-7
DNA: TGTGCCAGCTCACCCTGGCAGACGGGCGAGCAGTACTTC
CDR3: CASSPWQTGEQYF

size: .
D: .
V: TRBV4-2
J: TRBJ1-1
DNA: TGTGCCAGCAGCCAGATGACATTTTCAAGAGCTGAAGCTTTCTTT
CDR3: CASSQMTFSRAEAFF

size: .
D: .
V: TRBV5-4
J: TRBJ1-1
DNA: TGTGCCAGCAGCCCCCAACAGGGATTGAACACTGAAGCTTTCTTT
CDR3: CASSPQQGLNTEAFF

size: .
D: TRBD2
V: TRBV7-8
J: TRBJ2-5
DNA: TGTGCCAGCAGCTTACCGGAGGTAAAGAGCGGGGACTCGGAGGAAGAGACCCAGTACTTC
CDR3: CASSLPEVKSGDSEEETQYF

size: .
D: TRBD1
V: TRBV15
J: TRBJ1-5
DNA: TGTGCCACCGATCAGGGGGCAGGTCAGCCCCAGCATTTT
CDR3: CATDQGAGQPQHF

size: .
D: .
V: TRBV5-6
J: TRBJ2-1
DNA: TGTGCCAGCAGCTTTCCCCAGGGCCCCAATGAGCAGTTCTTC
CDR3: CASSFPQGPNEQFF

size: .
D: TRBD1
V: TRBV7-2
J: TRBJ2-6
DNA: TGTGCCAGCAGCGGGGACAGCTCTGGGGCCAGCGTCCTGACTTTC
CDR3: CASSGDSSGASVLTF

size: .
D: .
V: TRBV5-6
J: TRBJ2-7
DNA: TGTGCCAGCAGCTTGGCCAGGAGGGGTCCCTACGAGCAGTACTTC
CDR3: CASSLARRGPYEQYF

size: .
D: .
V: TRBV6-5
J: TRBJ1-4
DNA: TGTGCCAGCAGTTACTCAGGAGGAAATGAAAAACTGTTTTTT
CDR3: CASSYSGGNEKLFF

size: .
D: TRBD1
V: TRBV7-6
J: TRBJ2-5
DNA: TGTGCCAGCAGCTTATATGAGGGGGCAAAAGAGACCCAGTACTTC
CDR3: CASSLYEGAKETQYF

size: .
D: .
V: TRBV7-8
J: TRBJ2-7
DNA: TGTGCCAGCAGCTTAGATCTTTCCGGTCCCTACGAGCAGTACTTC
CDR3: CASSLDLSGPYEQYF

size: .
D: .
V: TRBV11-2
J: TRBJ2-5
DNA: TGTGCCAGCAGCTTACTCGACAGCCAAGAGACCCAGTACTTC
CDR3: CASSLLDSQETQYF

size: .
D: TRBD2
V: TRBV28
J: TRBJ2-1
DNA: TGTGCCAGCAGCCAACGGCGGGGGAGGGCCTCCGGGGGCAATGAGCAGTTCTTC
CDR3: CASSQRRGRASGGNEQFF

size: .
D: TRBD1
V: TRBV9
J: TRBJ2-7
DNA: TGTGCCAGCAGCGTTAGCGCCGGGACAGGGACCTACGAGCAGTACTTC
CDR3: CASSVSAGTGTYEQYF

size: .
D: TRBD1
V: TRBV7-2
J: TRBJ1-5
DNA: TGTGCCAGCAGCCCCTCCGGACAGGGCGGCAATCAGCCCCAGCATTTT
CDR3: CASSPSGQGGNQPQHF

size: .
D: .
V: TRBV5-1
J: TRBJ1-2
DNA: TGCGCCAGCAGCTTGGCACAGGGCCCTCGAGGCTACACCTTC
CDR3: CASSLAQGPRGYTF

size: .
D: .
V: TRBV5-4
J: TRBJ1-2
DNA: TGTGCCAGCAGCGGGGGAGGACATTCTAACTATGGCTACACCTTC
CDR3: CASSGGGHSNYGYTF

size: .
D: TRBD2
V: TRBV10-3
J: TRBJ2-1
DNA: TGTGCCATCAGTGAGAGCGGGGGGTCCTCCTACAATGAGCAGTTCTTC
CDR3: CAISESGGSSYNEQFF